The 18 T cell receptor beta chains given below trace back to one sample, sequenced in a study of shared T cell receptors in the human thymus. Sequencing was performed with immunoSEQ multiplex PCR; in TCRdb, only in-frame clones are kept and a portion is missing. Here the sample spans hundreds of thousands of clones, roughly 90% being singletons. Separately, the same data were catalogued under a study of human thymus T cells.

Source material: thymocytes. These receptors originate from a boy under three years old with a congenital heart defect.

The genes are TRBV5-5 and TRBJ2-7; D gene uncertain. Trimming shortened V by 5 bases and J by 1 base, and 7 bases separated the two germline ends. The CDR3 runs 12 residues. Germline V gene sequence: CDR1 SGHKS, CDR2 YYEKEE (reference sequence). DNA of the CDR3: TGTGCCAGCAGGAACGAGTCCTACGAGCAGTACTTC. Translating it yields CASRNESYEQYF.

This chain connects TRBV19 to TRBJ2-1; 8 bases line up with TRBD1. The CDR3 contains 14 residues. Trimming took 0 bases from V and 7 from J; bases not matched to a gene: 2. Per the germline V gene, CDR1 is LNHDA and CDR2 is SQIVND (reference sequence). CDR3 sequence (DNA): TGTGCCAGTAGTATAGACAGGGGGCTTAATGAGCAGTTCTTC. Translation: CASSIDRGLNEQFF.

There are a few counts of this clone. The V gene is TRBV16, the J gene TRBJ1-4, with no clear D. Trimming cost V 0 bases and J 4 bases, with 9 bases left between them. From germline, CDR1 is KGHSY and CDR2 FQNENV. This CDR3 comprises 15 residues. For the CDR3, the DNA is TGTGCCAGCAGCCAATCCCCCGGGAGTAATGAAAAACTGTTTTTT. Translation gives CASSQSPGSNEKLFF.

The chain combines TRBV2 with TRBJ1-2; 8 positions agree with TRBD1. CDR1 SNHLY and CDR2 FYNNEI come from the germline V gene. The J segment lost 1 base and the V segment lost 3 bases, leaving 10 bases of the junction unmatched. CDR3 length: 17 residues. CDR3 loop: CASSDVRTGRLNYGYTF. DNA for the CDR3: TGTGCCAGCAGTGATGTCCGGACAGGGAGGCTTAACTATGGCTACACCTTC.

The rearrangement links TRBV10-3 to TRBJ1-2, with D maybe TRBD1 (6 bases). The germline CDR1 and CDR2 sequences are ENHRY and SYGVKD. Trimming took off 0 bases at V and 5 bases at J, with 16 bases between the two ends. The CDR3 runs to 16 residues. CDR3 residues: CAISESDSLYPYGYTF. The DNA for the CDR3 is TGTGCCATCAGTGAGTCGGACAGTCTCTACCCTTATGGCTACACCTTC.

The chain employs TRBV7-2 and TRBJ2-3; D perhaps matches TRBD2 (6 bases). The CDR3 runs 15 residues. V lost 7 bases to trimming and J lost 0 bases, with 14 bases between them. Germline CDR1 SGHTA, CDR2 FQGNSA. The DNA of the CDR3 is TGTGCCAGCACCACTTTCGGGACTAGCACAGATACGCAGTATTTT. Translation gives CASTTFGTSTDTQYF.

The chain has TRBV30 and TRBJ2-5; D remains unclear. The J call may be wrong; the DNA end is better matched by TRBJ2-7. Per germline, CDR1 GTSNPN and CDR2 SVGIG (reference sequence). The CDR3 runs to 11 residues. The CDR3 is CAWSDAYEQYF. The CDR3 region has the DNA TGTGCCTGGAGTGACGCCTACGAGCAGTACTTC.

The chain links TRBV28 to TRBJ1-5; 8 bases agree with TRBD1. The CDR3 totals 16 residues. J lost 4 bases, V lost 5 bases, and 10 bases had no gene match. Germline V CDR1 and CDR2: MDHEN, SYDVKM. CDR3 in DNA: TGTGCCAGCAGTCACCAATCGGACAGGGAGAATCAGCCCCAGCATTTT. Translation: CASSHQSDRENQPQHF. Full variable domain (missing parts from reference TRBV28 and TRBJ1-5): DVKVTQSSRYLVKRTGEKVFLECVQDMDHENMFWYRQDPGLGLRLIYFSYDVKMKEKGDIPEGYSVSREKKERFSLILESASTNQTSMYLCASSHQSDRENQPQHFGDGTRLSIL.

This clone was detected only a few times. This rearrangement joins TRBV28 to TRBJ2-2; D is perhaps TRBD2 (7 bases). Per germline, CDR1 MDHEN and CDR2 SYDVKM. V shed 2 bases and J shed 4 bases, with 23 bases lying between them. The CDR3 runs 19 residues. In DNA form, the CDR3 reads TGTGCCAGCAGTTTACGGTTAGGGACACCGGCGGGGGTCACCGGGGAGCTGTTTTTT. Amino acids: CASSLRLGTPAGVTGELFF.

The CDR3 loop reads CASSPSKASGNTIYF. CDR3 bases: TGTGCCAGCAGCCCCTCCAAAGCCTCTGGAAACACCATATATTTT. The V and J genes are TRBV7-6 and TRBJ1-3; D remains unclear. Germline assignment: CDR1 SGHVS and CDR2 FNYEAQ. This CDR3 is built from 15 residues. Trimming removed 5 bases at V and 0 bases at J, with 11 bases between.

A single count supports this clone. V is TRBV29-1 and J is TRBJ2-3, with 8 bases identical to TRBD2. Trimming cost V 0 bases and J 4 bases; bases outside gene matches: 18. Germline CDR1 reads SQVTM; CDR2 reads ANQGSEA. This CDR3 contains 19 residues. The DNA for the CDR3 is TGCAGCGTTGAAGATTACCGGGCCCCGGGACTAGATCTAGCAGATACGCAGTATTTT. Its translation: CSVEDYRAPGLDLADTQYF.

This clone was seen only a few times. This rearrangement joins TRBV19 to TRBJ1-2; 9 nucleotides line up with TRBD1. Germline CDR1 LNHDA, CDR2 SQIVND (reference sequence). The CDR3 has 15 amino acids. With 5 bases clipped from V and 3 bases from J, the junction kept 7 bases outside the gene matches. DNA of the CDR3: TGTGCCAGTAGTCCTGGGACAGGGAGAGACTATGGCTACACCTTC. It codes for CASSPGTGRDYGYTF. Drawing the rest from reference TRBV19 and TRBJ1-2, the complete variable domain is DGGITQSPKYLFRKEGQNVTLSCEQNLNHDAMYWYRQDPGQGLRLIYYSQIVNDFQKGDIAEGYSVSREKKESFPLTVTSAQKNPTAFYLCASSPGTGRDYGYTFGSGTRLTVV.

The rearrangement uses TRBV5-1 and TRBJ2-7; 9 bases fit TRBD2. The germline V gene encodes CDR1 SGHRS and CDR2 YFSETQ. This CDR3 has 16 residues. With V trimmed by 0 bases and J by 7 bases, 11 bases remained unmatched. The CDR3, as DNA: TGCGCCAGCAGCTTGGGCCCTGTAGCGGGAGAGAAAGAGCAGTACTTC. As protein: CASSLGPVAGEKEQYF.

A single count supports this clone. The chain joins TRBV29-1 to TRBJ2-4; 12 bases fit TRBD1. The V gene's germline CDR1 is SQVTM and CDR2 ANQGSEA. The CDR3 runs to 16 residues. J gave up 4 bases and V 3 bases, and 7 bases lay outside the gene matches. The CDR3 nucleotides read TGCAGCGTTGAGGGGGACAGGGGGCGAAGGAAAAACATTCAGTACTTC. Translating gives CSVEGDRGRRKNIQYF.

This clone was seen only once. The chain links TRBV7-8 to TRBJ1-5, with D maybe TRBD1 (6 bases). V was cut by 2 bases and J by 0 bases, with 8 bases left in between. The CDR3 has 15 amino acids. Germline V lookup: CDR1 SGHVS, CDR2 FQNEAQ. This CDR3 is CASSLSGHSNQPQHF. In nucleotides, the CDR3 is TGTGCCAGCAGCTTATCGGGACATAGCAATCAGCCCCAGCATTTT.

The chain is built from TRBV4-3 and TRBJ2-1; TRBD1 matches 8 bases. Germline V gene lookup returns CDR1 LGHNA and CDR2 YSLEER. The CDR3 is made up of 18 amino acids. With 3 bases clipped from V and 0 bases from J, the junction kept 10 bases outside the gene matches. The chain's CDR3 is CASSHQIQGVSSYNEQFF. The CDR3, as DNA: TGCGCCAGCAGCCATCAAATACAGGGGGTGAGCTCCTACAATGAGCAGTTCTTC.

This sequence joins TRBV5-1 and TRBJ1-5; 7 positions match TRBD1. Per germline, CDR1 SGHRS and CDR2 YFSETQ. The CDR3 is 17 amino acids. V was clipped by 4 bases and J by 3 bases; unmatched bases: 13. The CDR3 here is CASSHPPRQGPNQPQHF. CDR3 nucleotides: TGCGCCAGCAGCCACCCCCCCAGACAGGGCCCCAATCAGCCCCAGCATTTT.

The genes are TRBV28 and TRBJ2-2; TRBD2 matches 7 bases. Per germline, CDR1 MDHEN and CDR2 SYDVKM. The CDR3 loop spans 14 amino acids. V lost 7 bases, J lost 5 bases, and 7 bases stayed unmatched. CDR3 DNA sequence: TGTGCCAGCACTAGGCGGGAGCGGACCGGGGAGCTGTTTTTT. Translating it yields CASTRRERTGELFF.